This record looks at one TCR beta chain sequence and its context. Its target is not known. Co-extraction of RNA and DNA was performed on roughly 20-31 mg of unsorted bulk tissue. Surgery removed the patients' primary liver carcinoma. Germline V CDR1 and CDR2: SGHDT, YYEEEE. This CDR3 spans 15 amino acids. The V and J ends lost 0 bases and 8 bases respectively, with 14 bases between them. The entry originates in a study of tumor-infiltrating lymphocytes in primary liver carcinoma. Study observations and caveats: Against blood, tumors held a significantly higher top-250-clone fraction (p = 0.039).

Starting material of 500 ng total RNA yielded TCR beta cDNA via a constant-region primer. Slightly modified ARM-PCR, run as three nested multiplex PCR rounds, produced the TCR beta libraries. Primers for the first two PCR rounds were TRBV1-TRBV30 forward primers and a C-beta reverse primer (approximately 9 cycles per round). TCRdb fed the multiplex PCR reads into MiXCR, producing one record per CDR3 protein. The sample consists of about 19,000 distinct CDR3 sequences, approximately 79% of them appearing once. The TCR sequence derives from a woman younger than 45 with primary liver carcinoma and hepatitis B virus infection. V and J are TRBV5-6 and TRBJ2-2; D is unresolved. Sequencing was performed on liver tumor tissue from sampling region 4. Specified subset: tumor region T4, right-lateral pole. The CDR3 protein is CASSLVPRIIGELFF. CDR3 DNA sequence: TGTGCCAGCAGCTTGGTACCCAGAATCATTGGGGAGCTGTTTTTT.